A single sample gave rise to the 30 T cell receptor beta chains below, sequenced in a study of tumor and adjacent non-tumor tissue in lung cancer. TCRbeta libraries were built with three rounds of nested PCR, modified from ARM-PCR. MiXCR, run by TCRdb on the multiplex PCR reads, gives a single entry per CDR3 protein. The sample shows some 80,000 distinct CDR3 sequences, approximately 80% of them seen only once. No cell sorting was done before RNA was extracted from the tissue. The normal lung tissue was taken more than 3 cm from the tumor edge. Sequencing used distant non-tumor lung tissue. The receptors derive from a man in his 60s with non-small cell lung cancer.

Note on this clonotype: This CDR3 is missing its conserved last phenylalanine or tryptophan, likely due to a read error. Because the CDR3's place on the DNA is in doubt, the DNA is left out and the CDR3 is given as listed by TCRdb. The chain has TRBV11-2 and TRBJ1-2; the D call of TRBD1 is as the table states it, not checked on the DNA. The CDR3 has 15 amino acids, counting both end residues. Germline CDR1 reads SGHAT; CDR2 reads FQNNGV. Here the CDR3 reads CASSLPLAGARGYTL.

The chain recombines TRBV20-1 with TRBJ2-2, with 9 bases identical to TRBD2. The CDR3 length is 16 residues. V gave up 6 bases and J gave up 5 bases; unmatched junction bases: 13. Looked up from germline, CDR1 is DFQATT and CDR2 is SNEGSKA (reference sequence). This CDR3 reads CSAPPGGGASTGELFF. CDR3 DNA: TGCAGTGCCCCCCCCGGCGGGGGGGCCTCAACCGGGGAGCTGTTTTTT.

Points on this clonotype: At one of its ends the junction is not consistent with the germline gene, which may arise from a read error. This sequence joins TRBV6-5 and TRBJ1-5; no reliable D call. Germline CDR1 is MNHEY and CDR2 is SVGAGI. CDR3 length: 15 residues. The CDR3 sequence: CASSYSGPGSQAQHF. The CDR3 DNA follows: TGTGCAAGCAGTTACAGTGGACCGGGTAGTCAGGCCCAGCATTTT.

Turning to this clonotype: One end of the junction fails to match germline, which may point to a read error. The rearrangement links TRBV12-3 or TRBV12-4 to TRBJ2-5; D remains unclear. The CDR3 runs to 14 residues. The DNA for the CDR3 is TGTGCCAACAGTTTACCGACGACCCAAGAAACCCAGTACTTC. Translated, it gives CANSLPTTQETQYF.

This clonotype was observed a few times. A much larger clone lies one base from this, so it may be a read error. This chain uses TRBV12-3 or TRBV12-4 with TRBJ2-7, with TRBD2 as a possible D gene (5 bases). The CDR3 has 11 residues. V lost 7 bases to trimming and J lost 10 bases, with 14 bases between them. In nucleotides, the CDR3 is TGTGCCAGCACACCGGGATCCGACCAGTACTTC. Its translation: CASTPGSDQYF.

About this clonotype itself: The CDR3 does not end in the conserved phenylalanine or tryptophan, so this is likely a read error. V is TRBV11-2 and J is TRBJ2-5; D gene ambiguous. The CDR3 runs 12 residues. Germline values: CDR1 SGHAT, CDR2 FQNNGV. CDR3 sequence: CTSSRSQETQYL. In DNA form, the CDR3 reads TGTACCAGCAGCCGGTCCCAAGAGACCCAGTACTTA.

About this clonotype: Sequence at one end of the junction differs from germline and may be a read error. The chain has TRBV6-1 and TRBJ2-2; 10 bases map to TRBD2. The CDR3 sequence is 16 residues long. From germline, CDR1 is MNHNS and CDR2 SASEGT. The CDR3 region has the DNA TGTACCAGCAGCGCCGGGACTAGCGATAACACCGGTGAGCTGTTTTTT. Its protein product is CTSSAGTSDNTGELFF.

In regard to this clonotype: No DNA is shown, since the ends of the CDR3 on it are uncertain; the CDR3 is the one TCRdb lists. The chain employs TRBV29-1 and TRBJ1-2; the table's D call, TRBD1, was not checked against the DNA. The germline gives CDR1 SQVTM, CDR2 ANQGSEA. The CDR3 comprises 13 residues, both ends counted. CDR3 protein: CSARGEVEYGCTF.

The rearrangement uses TRBV7-2 and TRBJ2-5, with 10 bases lining up with TRBD2. With V trimmed by 5 bases and J by 4 bases, 10 bases remained unmatched. Germline CDR1 is SGHTA and CDR2 is FQGNSA. The CDR3 extends over 16 amino acids. DNA of the CDR3: TGTGCCAGCAGCCGCCGGAGCGGGGGGGATTTAGAGACCCAGTACTTC. It yields the protein CASSRRSGGDLETQYF.

The chain links TRBV4-2 to TRBJ2-3; D is undetermined. The J call may be wrong; the DNA end is better matched by TRBJ2-5. Per the germline V gene, CDR1 is LGHNA and CDR2 is YNFKEQ. This CDR3 is built from 17 residues. CDR3 in amino acids: CASSQDLGVGPRGTQYF. Written as DNA, the CDR3 is TGTGCCAGCAGCCAAGATTTGGGTGTGGGTCCTCGTGGGACCCAGTACTTC.

In the case of this clonotype: It is likely a read error, because the conserved phenylalanine at the end of the CDR3 is missing. J is TRBJ2-3 and V is TRBV6-2 or TRBV6-3; no reliable D call. The CDR3 extends over 14 amino acids. Germline lookup yields CDR1 MNHEY and CDR2 SVGEGT. The V end was cut by 8 bases, the J end by 2 bases, with 14 bases between. In nucleotides, the CDR3 is TGTGCCAGCCAGACTCACCATTCCACAGATACGCAGTATTTA. Its protein is CASQTHHSTDTQYL.

Comment on this clonotype: The CDR3 does not end in the conserved phenylalanine or tryptophan, so this is likely a read error. This chain joins TRBV11-2 and TRBJ1-1; D is possibly TRBD1 (5 bases). The germline V gene has CDR1 SGHAT and CDR2 FQNNGV. V was clipped by 4 bases and J by 4 bases, with 13 bases between them. There are 14 residues in the CDR3. The CDR3 nucleotides are TGTGCCAGCAGCTCAGTTGGTAGGGGCACTGAAGCTTTCCTT. Residues: CASSSVGRGTEAFL.

About this clonotype: Likely a read error: the CDR3 ends without its conserved phenylalanine or tryptophan. The DNA is left out, because the CDR3 cannot be placed on it with certainty; the CDR3 is given as TCRdb lists it. The J gene is TRBJ1-1, the V gene TRBV11-2. Germline V gives CDR1 SGHAT, CDR2 FQNNGV. The CDR3 is 14 amino acids long, termini counted. The CDR3 spells CASSLVGRSTETFY.

As concerns this clonotype: One end of the junction fails to match germline, which may point to a read error. The chain joins TRBV11-2 to TRBJ2-5; D is possibly TRBD2 (5 bases). The germline V gene has CDR1 SGHAT and CDR2 FQNNGV. The CDR3 has 16 amino acids. CDR3 amino acids: CASSSTIGEPKETQNF. The CDR3 bases are TGTGCCAGCAGCTCCACAATTGGGGAGCCAAAGGAGACCCAGAACTTC.

A remark on this clonotype: One end of the junction varies from germline; a read error may be responsible. The chain carries TRBV11-2 and TRBJ2-6; TRBD2 matches 11 bases. There are 18 residues in the CDR3. The V gene's germline CDR1 is SGHAT and CDR2 FQNNGV. The CDR3 DNA reads TGTACCAGCAGTCCAACTAGCGGGAGAGCCACTGGGGCCAACGTCTTGACTTTC. It specifies CTSSPTSGRATGANVLTF.

As to this clonotype: A clone one base away is much larger, so this may be a read error. This chain joins TRBV6-1 and TRBJ2-3; D possibly corresponds to TRBD1 (6 bases). Trimming took off 4 bases at V and 4 bases at J, with 12 bases between the two ends. Per the germline V gene, CDR1 is MNHNS and CDR2 is SASEGT. CDR3 size: 14 residues. CDR3 in amino acids: CASSVGQIPDTQYF. The CDR3 bases are TGTGCCAGCAGTGTTGGACAGATCCCAGATACGCAGTATTTT.

A remark on this clonotype: One junction end disagrees with the germline gene, perhaps due to a read error. The rearrangement joins TRBV7-9 to TRBJ2-1; TRBD2 is a possible D gene (5 bases). Germline V gene data show CDR1 as SEHNR and CDR2 as FQNEAQ (reference sequence). The CDR3 covers 15 residues. DNA for the CDR3: TGTGCCAGCAACTTAGGAACTAGTTCCTACAATGAGCAGTTCTTC. Protein: CASNLGTSSYNEQFF. The complete variable domain, with remaining parts taken from reference TRBV7-9 and TRBJ2-1, reads DTGVSQNPRHKITKRGQNVTFRCDPISEHNRLYWYRQTLGQGPEFLTYFQNEAQLEKSRLLSDRFSAERPKGSFSTLEIQRTEQGDSAMYLCASNLGTSSYNEQFFGPGTRLTVL.

Many counts were recorded for this clonotype. The chain is built from TRBV19 and TRBJ1-5; weak D call: TRBD1 (5 bases). The V end was cut by 5 bases, the J end by 2 bases, with 19 bases between. The CDR3 is 17 amino acids. The germline gives CDR1 LNHDA, CDR2 SQIVND (reference sequence). CDR3 DNA sequence: TGTGCCAGTAGTGGGCAGGGCCTAACTAAAGGCAATCAGCCCCAGCATTTT. This codes for CASSGQGLTKGNQPQHF.

The CDR3 is CASSVVGVRTGQYF. CDR3 nucleotide sequence: TGTGCCAGCAGCGTCGTGGGAGTCAGAACCGGGCAGTACTTC. The chain combines TRBV12-3 or TRBV12-4 with TRBJ2-7; a possible D gene is TRBD2 (5 bases). CDR3 length equals 14 residues. V was trimmed by 6 bases and J by 9 bases, leaving 21 bases between them.

For this clonotype: An end of the junction does not agree with germline; a read error may underlie this. The chain joins TRBV7-9 to TRBJ2-1; perhaps TRBD2 as D (5 bases). Germline assignment: CDR1 SEHNR and CDR2 FQNEAQ (reference sequence). CDR3 length: 12 residues. The CDR3: CGSSLLELEQFF. The CDR3 nucleotides read TGTGGCAGCAGCCTACTAGAGCTTGAACAGTTCTTC. Variable domain in full (rest from reference TRBV7-9 and TRBJ2-1): DTGVSQNPRHKITKRGQNVTFRCDPISEHNRLYWYRQTLGQGPEFLTYFQNEAQLEKSRLLSDRFSAERPKGSFSTLEIQRTEQGDSAMYLCGSSLLELEQFFGPGTRLTVL.

The chain links TRBV20-1 to TRBJ2-7; 7 bases agree with TRBD2. CDR1 and CDR2 (germline): DFQATT, SNEGSKA (reference sequence). The trim removed 1 base at V and 5 bases at J, leaving 8 bases unmatched. The CDR3 runs 14 residues. CDR3: CSARVLGGPDEQYF. The CDR3 region has the DNA TGCAGTGCTAGAGTACTGGGAGGGCCCGACGAGCAGTACTTC.

Worth noting for this clonotype: A much larger clone is a single base away; this may be a read error. The CDR3 is CASSLEEAGLKIF. Written as DNA, the CDR3 is TGTGCCAGCAGCTTAGAGGAGGCGGGCCTAAAGATCTTC. The rearrangement links TRBV11-2 to TRBJ2-1; possibly TRBD2 for D (5 bases). Germline CDR1 reads SGHAT; CDR2 reads FQNNGV. This CDR3 comprises 13 residues.

Worth noting for this clonotype: A much more abundant neighbour one base away suggests this may be a read error. CDR3 nucleotide sequence: TGCGCCAGCAACTTGGAAGTAGGGGGACAGGGGCTCGGCTACACCTTC. Amino acid sequence: CASNLEVGGQGLGYTF. The chain is built from TRBV5-1 and TRBJ1-2; 10 positions match TRBD1. Germline CDR1 and CDR2: SGHRS and YFSETQ. The CDR3 consists of 16 residues.

The chain uses TRBV5-1 and TRBJ2-1, with a tentative D call TRBD1 (5 bases). Germline CDR1 SGHRS, CDR2 YFSETQ. The V end lost 3 bases, the J end lost 10 bases, and 11 bases lay between the germline ends. This CDR3 contains 12 residues. The CDR3 reads CASSSGPGEQFF. The CDR3 DNA follows: TGCGCCAGCAGCTCCGGACCAGGGGAGCAGTTCTTC.

This clonotype was seen many times. The chain uses TRBV7-9 and TRBJ1-2; D not resolved. Deletions cut 4 bases from V and 3 bases from J, with 12 bases between. Germline-derived CDR1 and CDR2 are SEHNR and FQNEAQ (reference sequence). The CDR3 sequence is 14 residues long. Here the CDR3 DNA reads TGTGCCAGCAGCTCCTCGTCGGCGGACTATGGCTACACCTTC. Protein: CASSSSSADYGYTF.

Comment on this clonotype: This may be a read error: a much more frequent sequence differs by one nucleotide. The V call is TRBV12-3 or TRBV12-4, the J call TRBJ1-1; TRBD1 is a possible D gene (5 bases). The V end was cut by 5 bases, the J end by 0 bases, with 10 bases between. This CDR3 region has 14 residues. This CDR3 reads CASSHPRVNTEAFF. In DNA form, the CDR3 reads TGTGCCAGCAGTCACCCCAGGGTGAACACTGAAGCTTTCTTT.

On this clonotype: A read error is likely, as this CDR3 ends without the conserved phenylalanine or tryptophan. This rearrangement joins TRBV12-3 or TRBV12-4 to TRBJ2-7, with 9 bases fitting TRBD1. V gave up 8 bases and J gave up 5 bases; unmatched junction bases: 10. The CDR3 contains 14 residues. The CDR3 DNA is TGTGCCAGCGTGACCCGGACAGGGGCTAACGAGCAGTACATC. It codes for CASVTRTGANEQYI.

The V call is TRBV19, the J call TRBJ2-1; 10 nucleotides agree with TRBD1. The germline V gene has CDR1 LNHDA and CDR2 SQIVND (reference sequence). The junction had 10 bases not matched to a gene; V was cut back by 3 bases and J by 11 bases. The CDR3 totals 15 residues. CDR3 bases: TGTGCCAGTAGTATTCGGACAGGGGGTAAGGATAAGCAGTTCTTC. Its protein is CASSIRTGGKDKQFF.

Comment on this clonotype: The junction shows a germline mismatch at one end, possibly a read error. This sequence joins TRBV11-1 and TRBJ2-2; 15 nucleotides agree with TRBD2. The germline V gene encodes CDR1 SGHAT and CDR2 FQDESV (reference sequence). The CDR3 runs to 17 residues. DNA for the CDR3: TGTGCCAGTAGCCGGACTAGCGGGGGGGCTAACACCTGGGAGCTGTTTTTT. Translated: CASSRTSGGANTWELFF.

In its sample, this clonotype was seen many times. V gene TRBV4-3 combines with J gene TRBJ2-2; D uncertain. The CDR3 extends over 16 amino acids. V was pared by 0 bases and J by 0 bases, with 8 bases between. CDR1 and CDR2 (germline): LGHNA, YSLEER. CDR3 sequence: CASSQEFRTNTGELFF. The CDR3 DNA reads TGCGCCAGCAGCCAAGAATTCAGAACGAACACCGGGGAGCTGTTTTTT.